Following are 16 T cell receptor beta chains from one sample sequenced in a study of regulatory T cells in long-lasting Graves disease. Time point: newly diagnosed GD, antithyroid drugs for less than 3 months. Preparation of the TCR library used RNA extracted from PBMCs. Combining iRepertoire HTBI primers with Arm-PCR of CDR3 regions, the authors built TCR beta libraries. Via MiXCR, TCRdb re-called the multiplex PCR reads, giving one row per CDR3 protein. Here the sample spans approximately 470,000 distinct CDR3 sequences, under 20% being singletons. Separately, the same data were catalogued under a study of T cells in Graves' hyperthyroidism and ophthalmopathy.

The specimen comprised peripheral blood mononuclear cells (PBMCs), sampled at new diagnosis, from a patient treated with antithyroid drugs. Source of these receptors: a man aged 35 to 55 with Graves disease.

The chain employs TRBV5-1 and TRBJ2-7, with D tentatively TRBD2 (7 bases). Trimming shortened V by 4 bases and J by 2 bases, and 16 bases separated the two germline ends. CDR1 SGHRS and CDR2 YFSETQ come from the germline V gene. The CDR3 is 15 amino acids. The CDR3 region is CASSPEGGRPYEQYF. The CDR3 DNA is TGCGCCAGCAGCCCCGAGGGGGGGCGTCCCTACGAGCAGTACTTC.

This clonotype was picked up many times. CDR3 nucleotide sequence: TGCGCCAGCAGCCCACCAATGCGCACTGAAGCTTTCTTT. As protein: CASSPPMRTEAFF. The genes are TRBV4-1 and TRBJ1-1; the D is unclear. Germline-derived CDR1 and CDR2 are MGHRA and YSYEKL. The CDR3 is 13 amino acids. Trimming removed 4 bases from V and 4 bases from J, with 10 bases in between.

This clonotype was detected ten times or more. The chain joins TRBV3-1 to TRBJ2-7; possible D gene TRBD1, 6 bases. Germline CDR1 LGHDT, CDR2 YNNKEL (reference sequence). The V gene lost 1 base and the J gene lost 4 bases, with 14 bases spanning the gap. This CDR3 is built from 15 residues. CDR3 nucleotides: TGTGCCAGCAGCCAAGTTCCGGGACACAAGTACGAGCAGTACTTC. Its protein is CASSQVPGHKYEQYF.

The chain carries TRBV20-1 and TRBJ2-7, with TRBD2 as a possible D gene (7 bases). Germline V gives CDR1 DFQATT, CDR2 SNEGSKA (reference sequence). CDR3 size: 13 residues. The CDR3 coding sequence is TGCAGCGCAATGGGGGGGCGCTCCTACGAGCAGTACTTC. Residues: CSAMGGRSYEQYF.

As for this clonotype: This may be a read error: a much more frequent sequence differs by one nucleotide. This chain connects TRBV5-4 to TRBJ2-3; D uncertain. The V gene lost 0 bases and the J gene lost 2 bases, with 10 bases spanning the gap. This CDR3 has 15 amino acids. Germline V gives CDR1 SGHNT, CDR2 YYREEE (reference sequence). The DNA of the CDR3 is TGTGCCAGCAGCTTGGCAGTGGGGATCACAGATACGCAGTATTTT. This sequence encodes CASSLAVGITDTQYF.

The chain combines TRBV6-1 with TRBJ2-1, with TRBD2 matching 11 bases. Germline CDR1 is MNHNS and CDR2 is SASEGT. This CDR3 contains 17 residues. V dropped 3 bases and J dropped 8; count of bases not matched to a gene: 12. This CDR3 reads CASSDLAGGSRRDEQFF. CDR3 DNA: TGTGCCAGCAGTGACTTAGCGGGAGGGTCTCGGAGGGATGAGCAGTTCTTC.

About this clonotype itself: A read error may be the cause here, since a much bigger clone is one base away. V and J are TRBV27 and TRBJ1-5; D unresolved. This CDR3 is built from 15 residues. CDR1 and CDR2 (germline): MNHEY, SMNVEV (reference sequence). CDR3 amino acids: CDSSLLPANNQPQHF. The CDR3, as DNA: TGTGACAGCAGTTTATTGCCAGCCAACAATCAGCCCCAGCATTTT.

The chain combines TRBV29-1 with TRBJ1-1, with D perhaps matching TRBD1 (5 bases). In germline, CDR1 is SQVTM, CDR2 ANQGSEA. V shed 4 bases and J shed 4 bases, with 13 bases lying between them. The CDR3 runs 13 residues. In DNA form, the CDR3 reads TGCAGCGTTGGGATTGGGGGGTTCACTGAAGCTTTCTTT. Its protein is CSVGIGGFTEAFF.

The chain employs TRBV6-1 and TRBJ2-4; a weak D match, TRBD1 (5 bases). V was clipped by 5 bases and J by 4 bases, with 18 bases between them. The CDR3 runs to 16 residues. From germline, CDR1 is MNHNS and CDR2 SASEGT. DNA of the CDR3: TGTGCCAGCAGTCCCGACAGAGATCGATGGAAAAACATTCAGTACTTC. It specifies CASSPDRDRWKNIQYF.

The table lists this clonotype with many counts. The rearrangement links TRBV9 to TRBJ2-1; 12 nucleotides align to TRBD2. This CDR3 contains 18 residues. Germline assignment: CDR1 SGDLS and CDR2 YYNGEE. V trimming: 0 bases; J trimming: 3 bases; junction bases outside the gene matches: 7. The CDR3 DNA reads TGTGCCAGCAGCGTAGGGCTAGCGGGAGGGATGGGCTACAATGAGCAGTTCTTC. This encodes CASSVGLAGGMGYNEQFF.

The chain carries TRBV15 and TRBJ1-4; D unresolved. V lost 2 bases and J lost 6, with 16 bases in between. The CDR3 covers 16 residues. Germline-derived CDR1 and CDR2 are LNHNV and YYDKDF (reference sequence). CDR3 sequence reads: CATSRPGSHSDEKLFF. As DNA, the CDR3 is TGTGCCACCAGCAGACCTGGAAGCCATTCGGATGAAAAACTGTTTTTT.

V and J are TRBV29-1 and TRBJ2-3; no clear D. The length of the CDR3 is 14 residues. Trimming cost V 0 bases and J 6 bases, with 13 bases left between them. CDR1 is SQVTM and CDR2 is ANQGSEA in the germline V gene. The CDR3 DNA is TGCAGCGTTGAAGATCAGCAAGCCGGCGATACGCAGTATTTT. The encoded protein is CSVEDQQAGDTQYF.

This chain connects TRBV10-3 to TRBJ2-3, with D tentatively TRBD1 (6 bases). The CDR3 sequence is 17 residues long. The germline V gene has CDR1 ENHRY and CDR2 SYGVKD. Between the trimmed V and J ends, which lost 7 bases and 5 bases, there was a span of 25 bases. CDR3 sequence reads: CAIMPGQPRGSEDTQYF. The CDR3 DNA reads as TGTGCCATCATGCCTGGACAACCCAGGGGATCGGAAGATACGCAGTATTTT.

This clonotype was recorded a few times. V usage is TRBV9 and J usage is TRBJ2-1; TRBD2 is a possible D gene (5 bases). Trimming left V 3 bases short and J 7 bases short, with 8 bases between. CDR3 size: 12 residues. The germline V gene has CDR1 SGDLS and CDR2 YYNGEE. As DNA, the CDR3 is TGTGCCAGCAGCGCACGGGAAAATGAGCAGTTCTTC. Its translation: CASSARENEQFF.

This clonotype was found a few times. The chain is built from TRBV6-1 and TRBJ2-7, with 7 bases identical to TRBD1. V lost 6 bases and J lost 12; bases outside the gene matches: 8. CDR3 length equals 11 residues. Germline CDR1 reads MNHNS; CDR2 reads SASEGT. In nucleotides, the CDR3 is TGTGCCAGCAGCACCGGGACAGAGTGGTACTTC. As protein: CASSTGTEWYF.

This clonotype was found many times. The chain employs TRBV29-1 and TRBJ2-3, with TRBD1 matching over 8 bases. CDR3 length: 14 amino acids. V was pared by 1 base and J by 3 bases, with 3 bases of the junction left unmatched. In germline, CDR1 is SQVTM, CDR2 ANQGSEA. The CDR3 loop reads CSVEADRATDTQYF. The DNA of the CDR3 is TGCAGCGTTGAAGCGGACAGGGCGACAGATACGCAGTATTTT.